The rows below give T cell receptor beta chains drawn from one sample of a study of blood T cells in healthy people across ages. TCRdb analysed the 5' RACE reads with MiXCR anew, one entry per CDR3 protein. The table records about 760,000 distinct CDR3 sequences, roughly three fifths of them present only once. The specimen was blood. The receptors here all came from a man aged 35 to 55 in good health. Both conserved end residues are part of each CDR3. The D gene is left open where the match is weak. Where a row states a size, it is once, few, many or the class of an expanded clone; other rows omit it.

TRBJ1-2 | - | - | TRBV10-3 | CASIPKGNVSGYTF | TGTGCCAGCATTCCCAAGGGGAACGTCTCTGGCTACACCTTC
TRBJ1-2 | TRBD1 | - | TRBV9 | CASSARQGFSGYTF | TGTGCCAGCAGCGCCAGACAGGGCTTCTCTGGCTACACCTTC
TRBJ2-5 | - | - | TRBV12-3/TRBV12-4 | CASSAVQGGEQYF | TGTGCCAGCAGTGCGGTACAGGGAGGAGAGCAGTACTTC
TRBJ2-7 | TRBD1 | - | TRBV6-6 | CASSPRDRALREQYF | TGTGCCAGCAGTCCGCGGGACAGGGCCCTGAGGGAGCAGTACTTC
TRBJ1-2 | - | - | TRBV11-2 | CASSLTRGSYGYTF | TGTGCCAGCAGCTTAACCCGGGGATCCTATGGCTACACCTTC
TRBJ1-2 | - | - | TRBV3-1 | CASRSRTAVIYGYTF | TGTGCCAGCAGGTCCAGGACCGCAGTCATCTATGGCTACACCTTC
TRBJ2-7 | TRBD1 | many | TRBV2 | CASSGDRAYEQYF | TGTGCCAGCAGTGGGGACAGGGCCTACGAGCAGTACTTC
TRBJ2-7 | - | - | TRBV9 | CASSPTRDSTYEQYF | TGTGCCAGCAGCCCAACCCGGGACTCCACCTACGAGCAGTACTTC
TRBJ2-6 | - | few | TRBV6-5 | CASSYALGANVLTF | TGTGCCAGCAGTTACGCTTTAGGGGCCAACGTCCTGACTTTC
TRBJ2-6 | - | few | TRBV9 | CASSATLPGANVLTF | TGTGCCAGCAGCGCCACCCTCCCTGGGGCCAACGTCCTGACTTTC
TRBJ1-1 | - | - | TRBV28 | CASSPRGARQNTEAFF | TGTGCCAGCAGTCCGCGGGGGGCACGTCAGAACACTGAAGCTTTCTTT
TRBJ2-7 | TRBD1 | - | TRBV12-3/TRBV12-4 | CASAKTGGWQGDSYEQYF | TGTGCCAGCGCCAAGACAGGGGGTTGGCAGGGGGACTCCTACGAGCAGTACTTC
TRBJ2-1 | - | - | TRBV6-2/TRBV6-3 | CASSYSLSYNEQFF | TGTGCCAGCAGTTACTCCCTCTCCTACAATGAGCAGTTCTTC
TRBJ1-5 | - | few | TRBV20-1 | CSARGPNQPQHF | TGCAGTGCTAGAGGTCCCAATCAGCCCCAGCATTTT
TRBJ2-3 | TRBD2 | - | TRBV20-1 | CSARGLAGDYGGTDTQYF | TGCAGTGCTAGAGGTTTAGCGGGAGATTACGGAGGCACAGATACGCAGTATTTT
TRBJ1-4 | - | - | TRBV12-3/TRBV12-4 | CASSFGRGGEKLFF | TGTGCCAGCAGTTTCGGCAGGGGAGGGGAAAAACTGTTTTTT
TRBJ2-7 | - | few | TRBV7-2 | CASSSWTDGEQYF | TGTGCCAGCAGCTCCTGGACAGATGGCGAGCAGTACTTC
TRBJ2-5 | - | few | TRBV20-1 | CSARDLTGTQYF | TGCAGTGCTAGAGACCTCACTGGGACCCAGTACTTC
TRBJ2-4 | TRBD1 | - | TRBV20-1 | CSALPDRGGEQYF | TGCAGTGCCCTCCCAGACAGGGGTGGGGAGCAGTACTTC
TRBJ2-2 | - | - | TRBV6-2/TRBV6-3 | CASSRRQDTGELFF | TGTGCCAGCAGTCGCCGACAGGACACCGGGGAGCTGTTTTTT
TRBJ1-5 | - | few | TRBV6-6 | CASMGPTLDNQPQHF | TGTGCCAGCATGGGGCCCACGCTAGATAATCAGCCCCAGCATTTT
TRBJ1-5 | TRBD1 | once | TRBV10-3 | CAINRDRELPQHF | TGTGCCATCAACAGGGACAGGGAATTGCCCCAGCATTTT
TRBJ2-3 | TRBD1 | - | TRBV7-2 | CASSPTGDITDTQYF | TGTGCCAGCAGTCCTACAGGGGACATAACAGATACGCAGTATTTT
TRBJ2-7 | TRBD1 | - | TRBV7-2 | CASSLRQGRVYEQYF | TGTGCCAGCAGCCTCAGACAGGGACGAGTCTACGAGCAGTACTTC
TRBJ2-5 | - | few | TRBV9 | CASSVSSGGNQETQYF | TGTGCCAGCAGCGTATCATCAGGAGGGAACCAAGAGACCCAGTACTTC
TRBJ1-1 | TRBD1 | - | TRBV5-1 | CASSLAGTGAVNTEAFF | TGCGCCAGCAGCTTGGCCGGTACAGGGGCGGTGAACACTGAAGCTTTCTTT
TRBJ1-5 | - | few | TRBV7-2 | CASSPGRAQPQHF | TGTGCCAGCAGCCCTGGCCGGGCACAGCCCCAGCATTTT
TRBJ2-1 | - | - | TRBV9 | CASSSSWGQETQFF | TGTGCCAGCAGCTCAAGCTGGGGTCAAGAGACCCAGTTCTTC
TRBJ2-3 | TRBD2 | - | TRBV7-8 | CASSFISSGRLGSTDTQYF | TGTGCCAGCAGCTTCATCTCGAGCGGGAGGCTTGGGAGCACAGATACGCAGTATTTT
TRBJ2-7 | - | few | TRBV5-5 | CASSPQMGNTYEQYF | TGTGCCAGCAGTCCTCAGATGGGCAACACCTACGAGCAGTACTTC
TRBJ2-7 | TRBD1 | - | TRBV20-1 | CSADPRDSYEQYF | TGCAGTGCTGACCCTCGGGACAGCTACGAGCAGTACTTC
TRBJ2-3 | - | - | TRBV27 | CASSLGPSEDTDTQYF | TGTGCCAGCAGTTTGGGGCCTAGCGAAGACACAGATACGCAGTATTTT
TRBJ2-3 | TRBD2 | once | TRBV6-2/TRBV6-3 | CASTGSRESADTRYF | TGTGCCAGCACTGGGTCGCGGGAGTCGGCAGATACGCGGTATTTT
TRBJ2-7 | TRBD2 | few | TRBV14 | CASSHSPGRPNYEQYF | TGTGCCAGCAGCCATTCCCCCGGGAGGCCCAACTACGAGCAGTACTTC
TRBJ1-5 | TRBD1 | few | TRBV29-1 | CSVGTGDNQPQHF | TGCAGCGTGGGGACAGGGGACAATCAGCCCCAGCATTTT
TRBJ2-5 | - | many | TRBV10-3 | CAISDLESEETQYF | TGTGCCATCAGTGACCTCGAGAGTGAAGAGACCCAGTACTTC
TRBJ2-5 | - | - | TRBV20-1 | CSASRPLVRTQYF | TGCAGTGCGTCCCGACCCCTCGTACGGACCCAGTACTTC
TRBJ2-6 | - | - | TRBV24-1 | CATSDRQVSSGANVLTF | TGTGCCACCAGTGACCGACAGGTAAGCTCTGGGGCCAACGTCCTGACTTTC
TRBJ1-2 | - | - | TRBV21-1 | CASSIREGGGYGYTF | TGTGCCAGCAGCATCAGAGAGGGGGGCGGCTATGGCTACACCTTC
TRBJ1-2 | - | once | TRBV6-1 | CASSEEVFHGYTF | TGTGCCAGCAGTGAAGAGGTTTTCCATGGCTACACCTTC
TRBJ2-5 | TRBD1 | - | TRBV12-5 | CASGRQGQVLQETQYF | TGTGCTAGTGGTCGGCAGGGACAGGTTTTACAAGAGACCCAGTACTTC
TRBJ2-1 | - | once | TRBV18 | CASSLLSPNEQFF | TGTGCCAGCTCACTCCTTTCCCCCAATGAGCAGTTCTTC
TRBJ2-7 | - | - | TRBV28 | CASSPMGDEQYF | TGTGCCAGCAGCCCAATGGGGGACGAGCAGTACTTC
TRBJ2-5 | TRBD1 | - | TRBV20-1 | CSAGRYSTGEETQYF | TGCAGTGCTGGCCGATACTCAACAGGGGAAGAGACCCAGTACTTC
TRBJ2-3 | - | - | TRBV5-1 | CASSLFAASTDTQYF | TGCGCCAGCAGCTTGTTCGCGGCTAGCACAGATACGCAGTATTTT
TRBJ1-2 | TRBD1 | - | TRBV7-9 | CASSQPGQGVFNYGYTF | TGTGCCAGCAGCCAACCGGGACAGGGGGTTTTTAACTATGGCTACACCTTC
TRBJ2-7 | - | - | TRBV6-2/TRBV6-3 | CASSRPRDGYSYEQYF | TGTGCCAGCAGTCGCCCACGGGACGGGTACTCCTACGAGCAGTACTTC
TRBJ1-2 | - | - | TRBV20-1 | CSASDVGLNYGYTF | TGCAGTGCCTCGGACGTCGGGCTTAACTATGGCTACACCTTC
TRBJ1-1 | - | - | TRBV10-3 | CAAQRPMNTEAFF | TGTGCCGCCCAGAGGCCAATGAACACTGAAGCTTTCTTT
TRBJ2-7 | TRBD2 | - | TRBV7-2 | CASSLVAGGRSYEQYF | TGTGCCAGCAGCTTGGTAGCGGGAGGACGGTCCTACGAGCAGTACTTC
TRBJ1-1 | TRBD1 | - | TRBV6-2/TRBV6-3 | CASSPGQGYTEAFF | TGTGCCAGCAGCCCGGGACAGGGTTATACTGAAGCTTTCTTT
TRBJ2-3 | - | - | TRBV10-3 | CAISEPPDTTPDTQYF | TGTGCCATCAGTGAACCCCCTGACACCACCCCAGATACGCAGTATTTT
TRBJ2-7 | TRBD1 | - | TRBV11-2 | CASSFAKGQGPSYEQYF | TGTGCCAGCAGCTTCGCCAAGGGACAGGGCCCCTCCTACGAGCAGTACTTC
TRBJ2-7 | - | - | TRBV28 | CASSLPGQSHEQYF | TGTGCCAGCAGTTTACCAGGACAGTCTCACGAGCAGTACTTC
TRBJ1-1 | - | - | TRBV27 | CASSLVGRDTEAFF | TGTGCCAGCAGTTTGGTGGGGAGGGACACTGAAGCTTTCTTT
TRBJ1-5 | - | - | TRBV10-3 | CAIRETNSNQPQHF | TGTGCCATCAGAGAGACAAATAGCAATCAGCCCCAGCATTTT
TRBJ2-3 | - | once | TRBV7-9 | CASGGVQGGFRDTQYF | TGTGCCAGCGGCGGAGTACAAGGGGGATTTAGAGATACGCAGTATTTT